These 8 T cell receptor beta chains came from one sample sequenced in a study of vaccination and CD4 T cells after COVID-19. This sample's treatment: approximately 9-day PBMC culture with coronavirus spike peptide pools or control peptides (ViraFEST assay). Antigens for these TCRs are unknown. With the Oncomine TCR Beta short-read assay, DNA from cultured CD4+ T cells was sequenced. TCRdb reprocessed the PCR reads via MiXCR and lists one record per CDR3 protein. Counted here are some 11,000 distinct CDR3 sequences, around 40% occurring once; the ten biggest clones make up about a third. The sequencing input was CD4+ T cells from blood, cultured in vitro. These TCRs come from a human donor who had recovered from COVID-19.

The chain recombines TRBV11-2 with TRBJ1-2; possibly TRBD1 for D (5 bases). Germline CDR1 and CDR2: SGHAT and FQNNGV. The ends were cut back, 5 bases at V and 5 bases at J, with 18 bases in the middle. The CDR3 sequence is 15 residues long. In DNA, the CDR3 is TGTGCCAGCAGCGCCGACAAAGCCGGGGGGTATGGCTACACCTTC. Its translation is CASSADKAGGYGYTF.

CDR3 sequence reads: CASSDMGGHQETQYF. CDR3 DNA sequence: TGTGCCAGCAGTGATATGGGGGGGCACCAAGAGACCCAGTACTTC. The V and J genes are TRBV2 and TRBJ2-5, with D maybe TRBD2 (7 bases). CDR1 is SNHLY, CDR2 FYNNEI, per germline. The ends were cut back, 3 bases at V and 0 bases at J, with 11 bases in the middle. The CDR3 has 15 amino acids.

This clonotype was observed a handful of times. The rearrangement uses TRBV30 and TRBJ2-4; TRBD1 aligns across 7 bases. This CDR3 has 14 amino acids. V shed 4 bases, J shed 4 bases, and the junction held 7 bases outside the gene matches. Per germline, CDR1 GTSNPN and CDR2 SVGIG (reference sequence). Here the CDR3 reads CAWKWGRGKNIQYF. The CDR3 DNA is TGTGCCTGGAAGTGGGGCAGGGGGAAAAACATTCAGTACTTC.

This clonotype turned up a few times. This sequence joins TRBV11-3 and TRBJ1-3, with 9 bases fitting TRBD1. J was trimmed by 2 bases and V by 4 bases; bases with no gene match: 3. CDR1 and CDR2 (germline): SGHNT, YENEEA. The CDR3 totals 15 residues. The CDR3 DNA reads as TGTGCCAGCAGCTCTTGGACAGGGGCTGGAAACACCATATATTTT. Encoded protein: CASSSWTGAGNTIYF.

CDR3 DNA sequence: TGTGCCAGCAGCTTAGTTAGCGGTGAGACCCAGTACTTC. It codes for CASSLVSGETQYF. This chain uses TRBV7-9 with TRBJ2-5, with D perhaps matching TRBD2 (6 bases). The germline CDR1 and CDR2 sequences are SEHNR and FQNEAQ (reference sequence). V lost 1 base and J 5 bases, leaving 8 bases between the germline ends. The CDR3 is 13 amino acids.

The J gene is TRBJ2-7, the V gene TRBV7-7, with D unresolved. V was clipped by 5 bases and J by 3 bases, with 14 bases between them. CDR3 length: 14 residues. From germline, CDR1 is SSHAT and CDR2 FNYEAQ (reference sequence). This CDR3 reads CASSPHPTRYEQYF. The CDR3 region has the DNA TGTGCCAGCAGCCCGCACCCAACCCGCTACGAGCAGTACTTC.

V gene TRBV10-3 combines with J gene TRBJ1-4; 7 bases line up with TRBD1. V shed 4 bases and J 1 base; nucleotides not matched to a gene: 3. This CDR3 is 15 amino acids long. Germline V gene sequence: CDR1 ENHRY, CDR2 SYGVKD. The CDR3 region has the DNA TGTGCCATCAGTGCACAGGGGAGAACTAATGAAAAACTGTTTTTT. This sequence encodes CAISAQGRTNEKLFF.

This clonotype counts as medium-sized. The chain has TRBV7-9 and TRBJ1-1; D gene unclear. This CDR3 has 15 residues. Germline V gene data show CDR1 as SEHNR and CDR2 as FQNEAQ (reference sequence). V was trimmed by 6 bases and J by 1 base, leaving 15 bases between them. In DNA, the CDR3 is TGTGCCAGCAGTGCCACGGGTACAAAGAACACTGAAGCTTTCTTT. The encoded protein is CASSATGTKNTEAFF.